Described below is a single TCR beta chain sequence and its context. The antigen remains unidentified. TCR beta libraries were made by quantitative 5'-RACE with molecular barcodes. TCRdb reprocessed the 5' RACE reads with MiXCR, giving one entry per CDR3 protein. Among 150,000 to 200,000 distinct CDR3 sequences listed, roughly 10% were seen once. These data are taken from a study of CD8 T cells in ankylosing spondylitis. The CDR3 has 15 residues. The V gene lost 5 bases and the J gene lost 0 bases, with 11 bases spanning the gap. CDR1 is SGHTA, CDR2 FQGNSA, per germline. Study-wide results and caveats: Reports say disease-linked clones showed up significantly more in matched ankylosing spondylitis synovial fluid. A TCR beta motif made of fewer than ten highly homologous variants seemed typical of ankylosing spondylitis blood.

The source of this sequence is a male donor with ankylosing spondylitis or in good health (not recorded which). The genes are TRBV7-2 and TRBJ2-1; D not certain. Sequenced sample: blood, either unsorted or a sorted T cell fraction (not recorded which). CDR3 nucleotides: TGTGCCAGCAGCCCCCTGCGCGGCTCCTACAATGAGCAGTTCTTC. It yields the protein CASSPLRGSYNEQFF.